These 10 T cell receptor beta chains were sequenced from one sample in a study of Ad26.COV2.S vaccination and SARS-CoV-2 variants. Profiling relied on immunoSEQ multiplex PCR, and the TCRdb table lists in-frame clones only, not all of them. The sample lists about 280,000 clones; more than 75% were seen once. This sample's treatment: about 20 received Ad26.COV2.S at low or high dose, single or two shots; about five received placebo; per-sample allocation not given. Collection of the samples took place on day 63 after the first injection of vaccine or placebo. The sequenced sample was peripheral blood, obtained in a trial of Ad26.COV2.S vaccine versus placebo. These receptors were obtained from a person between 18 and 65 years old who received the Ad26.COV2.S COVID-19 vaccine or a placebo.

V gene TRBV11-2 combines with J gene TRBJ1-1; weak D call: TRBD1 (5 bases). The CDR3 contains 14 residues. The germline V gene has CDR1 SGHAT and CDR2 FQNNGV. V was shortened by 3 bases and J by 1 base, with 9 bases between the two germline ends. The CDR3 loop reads CASSFVGTNTEAFF. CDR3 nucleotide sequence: TGTGCCAGCAGCTTTGTTGGGACGAACACTGAAGCTTTCTTT.

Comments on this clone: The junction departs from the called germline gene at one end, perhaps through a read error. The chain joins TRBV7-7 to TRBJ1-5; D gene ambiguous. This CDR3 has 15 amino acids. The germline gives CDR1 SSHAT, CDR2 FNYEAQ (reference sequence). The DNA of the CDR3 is TGTGCTAGCATCGTAAAGGGTCTCCGCAATCAGCCCCAGCATTTT. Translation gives CASIVKGLRNQPQHF.

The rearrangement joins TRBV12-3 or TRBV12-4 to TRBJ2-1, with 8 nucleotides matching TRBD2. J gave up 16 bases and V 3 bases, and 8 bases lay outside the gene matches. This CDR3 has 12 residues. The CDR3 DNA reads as TGTGCCAGCAGTTTCTATAGGGGACTAGGTTTCTTC. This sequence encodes CASSFYRGLGFF.

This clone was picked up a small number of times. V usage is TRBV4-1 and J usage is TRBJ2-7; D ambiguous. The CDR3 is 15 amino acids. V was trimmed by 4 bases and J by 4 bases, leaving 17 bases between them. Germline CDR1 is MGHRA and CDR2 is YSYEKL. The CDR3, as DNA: TGCGCCAGCAGCCCCCGCCCTTCGGCGTTTTACGAGCAGTACTTC. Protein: CASSPRPSAFYEQYF.

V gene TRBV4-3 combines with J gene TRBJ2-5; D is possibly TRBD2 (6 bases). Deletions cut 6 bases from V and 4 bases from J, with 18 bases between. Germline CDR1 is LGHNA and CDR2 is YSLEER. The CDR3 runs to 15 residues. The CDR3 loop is CASSPGLYGTETQYF. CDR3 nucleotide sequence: TGCGCCAGCAGTCCCGGACTATATGGGACAGAGACCCAGTACTTC.

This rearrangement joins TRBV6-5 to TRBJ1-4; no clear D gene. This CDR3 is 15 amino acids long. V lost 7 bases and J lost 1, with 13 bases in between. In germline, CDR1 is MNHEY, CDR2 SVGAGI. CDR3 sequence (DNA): TGTGCCAGCACCTCCCGACCGAAAACTAATGAAAAACTGTTTTTT. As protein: CASTSRPKTNEKLFF.

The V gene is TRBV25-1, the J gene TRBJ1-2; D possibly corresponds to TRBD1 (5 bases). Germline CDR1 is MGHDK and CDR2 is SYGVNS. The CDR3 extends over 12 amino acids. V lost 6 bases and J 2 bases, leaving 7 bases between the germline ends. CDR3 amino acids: CASREGNYGYTF. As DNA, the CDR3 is TGTGCCAGCAGGGAGGGGAACTATGGCTACACCTTC.

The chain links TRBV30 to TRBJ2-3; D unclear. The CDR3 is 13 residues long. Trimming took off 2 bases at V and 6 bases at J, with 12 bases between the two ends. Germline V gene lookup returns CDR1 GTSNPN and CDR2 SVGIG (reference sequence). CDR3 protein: CAWSRSQLDTQYF. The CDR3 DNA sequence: TGTGCCTGGAGTCGTTCCCAGTTGGATACGCAGTATTTT.

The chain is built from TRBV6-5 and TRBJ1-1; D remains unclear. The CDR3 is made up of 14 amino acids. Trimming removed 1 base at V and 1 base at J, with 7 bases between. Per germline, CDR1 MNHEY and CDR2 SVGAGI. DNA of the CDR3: TGTGCCAGCAGTTACTTTGAGGAGAACACTGAAGCTTTCTTT. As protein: CASSYFEENTEAFF.

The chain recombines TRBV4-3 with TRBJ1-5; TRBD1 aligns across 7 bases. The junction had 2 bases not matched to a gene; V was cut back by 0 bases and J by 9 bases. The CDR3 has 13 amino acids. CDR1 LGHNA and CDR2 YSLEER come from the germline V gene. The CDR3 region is CASSQDSGGPQHF. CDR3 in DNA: TGCGCCAGCAGCCAAGATTCAGGGGGGCCCCAGCATTTT.